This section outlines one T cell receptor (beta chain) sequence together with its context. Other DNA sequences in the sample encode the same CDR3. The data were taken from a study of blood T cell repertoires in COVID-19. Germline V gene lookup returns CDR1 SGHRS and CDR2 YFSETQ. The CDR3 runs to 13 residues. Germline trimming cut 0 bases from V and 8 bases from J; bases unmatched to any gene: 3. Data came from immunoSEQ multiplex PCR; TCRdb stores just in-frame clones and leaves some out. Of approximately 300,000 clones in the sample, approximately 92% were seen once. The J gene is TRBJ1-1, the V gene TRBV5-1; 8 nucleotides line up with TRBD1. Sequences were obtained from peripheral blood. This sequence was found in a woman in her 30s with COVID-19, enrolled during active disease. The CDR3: CASSLGDRGEAFF. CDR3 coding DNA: TGCGCCAGCAGCTTGGGAGACAGGGGAGAAGCTTTCTTT.